What follows are 5 T cell receptor beta chains derived from one specimen sequenced in a study of T-cell memory formation after mild COVID-19 (dated by TCRdb to about 2021). The library came from 5' RACE. TCRdb records Illumina NovaSeq 6000 as the sequencer. The raw public data were reprocessed by TCRdb itself: fastp quality trimming at Q25, MiXCR clonotype calling, in-frame beta chains only. When rows share a CDR3 protein, they turn into one entry using the most common DNA and genes. For this sample there are around 300,000 distinct CDR3 sequences; roughly 15% appear just once. The ten largest clones add up to about a fifth of the sample. The sequenced material came from PBMCs or a T cell subset sorted from them (not recorded which). The receptors were gathered from a man younger than 35 who had mild COVID-19 (a few samples of this study predate the infection). The sample titles of this study are shuffled in the database, so cell type and time point are left out; the donor was told from shared clones.

This clonotype was seen repeatedly, ten times or more. The V gene is TRBV11-2, the J gene TRBJ2-5, with TRBD2 identical over 10 bases. There are 17 residues in the CDR3. In germline, CDR1 is SGHAT, CDR2 FQNNGV. Losses at the gene ends were 5 bases for V and 0 bases for J; bases not matched to a gene: 9. The DNA for the CDR3 is TGTGCCAGCAGCACGGGACTAGCGAATATCTACCAAGAGACCCAGTACTTC. Protein sequence: CASSTGLANIYQETQYF.

This clonotype was counted between two and nine times. The rearrangement joins TRBV29-1 to TRBJ2-2; possible D gene TRBD1, 6 bases. V shed 6 bases and J shed 3 bases, with 17 bases lying between them. Germline V gene data show CDR1 as SQVTM and CDR2 as ANQGSEA. The CDR3 is made up of 15 amino acids. The CDR3 bases are TGCAGCGTCTACTCAGGGGCGGCGGACACCGGGGAGCTGTTTTTT. This encodes CSVYSGAADTGELFF.

This clonotype was observed many times. The chain links TRBV6-1 to TRBJ2-7; D is uncertain. This CDR3 has 11 residues. V dropped 8 bases and J dropped 2 bases, with 7 bases sitting between them. Per germline, CDR1 MNHNS and CDR2 SASEGT. CDR3 residues: CASLLAYEQYF. The CDR3 nucleotides read TGTGCCAGCCTTCTAGCCTACGAGCAGTACTTC.

This clonotype turned up a few times. The chain carries TRBV9 and TRBJ1-4; weak D call: TRBD1 (6 bases). This CDR3 spans 16 amino acids. Germline V gene data show CDR1 as SGDLS and CDR2 as YYNGEE. V lost 1 base, J lost 2 bases, and 12 bases lay in between. The CDR3 nucleotides are TGTGCCAGCAGCGTAAGTCACGGACAGACTAATGAAAAACTGTTTTTT. Translation gives CASSVSHGQTNEKLFF.

This clonotype was found many times. CDR3 nucleotides: TGTGCCAGCAGTTATAGCAGCTCTGGGGCCAACGTCCTGACTTTC. It encodes CASSYSSSGANVLTF. The gene calls are TRBV6-2 or TRBV6-3 and TRBJ2-6, with no clear D. This CDR3 is 15 amino acids long. Germline V CDR1 and CDR2: MNHEY, SVGEGT. Trimming cost V 3 bases and J 0 bases, with 6 bases left between them.